This T cell receptor (beta chain) was profiled in a study of cytomegalovirus exposure and HLA in healthy donors. Study findings and constraints: Most observed TCR sequences were rare, whereas some public TCRs were detected in many donors. The listing of 150 or so TCR beta chains classed them as cytomegalovirus-associated. According to reports, the classifier identified cytomegalovirus status with high specificity and sensitivity.

A remark on this clone: The antigen remains undetermined.

The protocol was immunoSEQ multiplex PCR, while the TCRdb copy is restricted to in-frame clones and leaves out a portion. Here the sample spans about 170,000 clones, 80% to 90% being singletons. This receptor was taken from a woman aged 30 to 39 in good health and CMV-seronegative. The sequenced material came from PBMCs.

In DNA form, the CDR3 reads TGTGCCAGCAGCCCCCTAGGACAGGGAAGGTTTCGTGGCTACACCTTC. Its protein product is CASSPLGQGRFRGYTF. The V call is TRBV7-2, the J call TRBJ1-2; 8 bases fit TRBD1. The V gene's germline CDR1 is SGHTA and CDR2 FQGNSA. Trimming at V came to 5 bases and at J to 7 bases, leaving 15 bases not matched to a gene. This CDR3 comprises 16 residues.